The sequence of this T cell receptor (beta chain) was determined in a study of T cells in Graves' hyperthyroidism and ophthalmopathy. Findings of the study overall: Before onset, ophthalmopathy was predicted by the model a median around 6.2 months earlier. Also found in blood were most expanded thyroid clonotypes above 0.001.

Ophthalmopathy patients showed a Clinical Activity Score of at least 3, NOSPECS grade of at least 4 and duration under 3 months. It was 10 ml of fresh peripheral blood that supplied the PBMCs. The TCR beta CDR3 regions underwent amplification using RNA transcripts as the source. When the TCR CDR3 underwent first-round RT-PCR, the HTBI primer set was used. TCRdb itself ran the multiplex PCR reads through MiXCR, one entry per CDR3 protein. The sample includes about 520,000 distinct CDR3 sequences, about 24% of them seen just once. This clonotype occurred many times. Its antigen is not identified. The sample taken for sequencing was blood. This TCR derives from a woman under 40 with Graves' ophthalmopathy.

CDR3: CSAPATGGVRAQHF. DNA of the CDR3: TGCAGTGCGCCCGCCACAGGGGGCGTTAGGGCCCAGCATTTT. The rearrangement links TRBV20-1 to TRBJ1-5; TRBD1 matches at 9 bases. The CDR3 length is 14 residues. Germline V gene data show CDR1 as DFQATT and CDR2 as SNEGSKA (reference sequence). J gave up 11 bases and V 6 bases, and 14 bases lay outside the gene matches.